What follows are 21 T cell receptor beta chains derived from one specimen sequenced in a study of T cell changes during pregnancy in multiple sclerosis. Assay used: immunoSEQ multiplex PCR; TCRdb lists only in-frame clones, some missing. The sample has 57,000 or so clones, less than 95% seen once; the top ten hold approximately 6.5%. The sequenced sample was peripheral blood, obtained in the third trimester of pregnancy. Source of these receptors: a female donor in good health, enrolled as a control in a pregnancy study.

This clone has just one count. The chain couples TRBV5-6 to TRBJ1-1, with a tentative D call TRBD1 (5 bases). Germline V gene sequence: CDR1 SGHDT, CDR2 YYEEEE. The CDR3 sequence is 17 residues long. The V and J ends lost 3 bases and 0 bases respectively, with 18 bases between them. The CDR3 DNA is TGTGCCAGCAGCTGGGAGAACCGGGGGAGGATGAACACTGAAGCTTTCTTT. Amino acids: CASSWENRGRMNTEAFF.

This clone was counted a single time. The V and J genes are TRBV9 and TRBJ2-1; 11 nucleotides line up with TRBD2. V trimming: 3 bases; J trimming: 9 bases; junction bases outside the gene matches: 8. In germline, CDR1 is SGDLS, CDR2 YYNGEE. The CDR3 has 15 residues. The CDR3 reads CASSARLAGPSEQFF. DNA for the CDR3: TGTGCCAGCAGCGCTCGACTAGCGGGGCCCAGTGAGCAGTTCTTC.

This clone appeared a single time. The chain uses TRBV29-1 and TRBJ2-7; tentatively, D is TRBD1 (7 bases). The CDR3 totals 13 residues. V was pared by 4 bases and J by 2 bases, with 12 bases between. Germline V lookup: CDR1 SQVTM, CDR2 ANQGSEA. CDR3 sequence (DNA): TGCAGCGTTGGCCAGGGGGGCACCTACGAGCAGTACTTC. Protein: CSVGQGGTYEQYF.

The V gene is TRBV10-3, the J gene TRBJ1-1, with 7 positions matching TRBD1. Trimming at V came to 7 bases and at J to 4 bases, leaving 6 bases not matched to a gene. Germline-derived CDR1 and CDR2 are ENHRY and SYGVKD. The CDR3 sequence is 13 residues long. The CDR3 region has the DNA TGTGCCATCACCGACAGGGAAAGCACTGAAGCTTTCTTT. It translates to CAITDRESTEAFF.

The rearrangement uses TRBV11-2 and TRBJ2-5; D perhaps matches TRBD2 (6 bases). This CDR3 is 16 amino acids long. V was cut by 5 bases and J by 1 base, with 17 bases left in between. Germline values: CDR1 SGHAT, CDR2 FQNNGV. The CDR3 region has the DNA TGTGCCAGCAGCGGTGGTACCGGGACTGCCCAAGAGACCCAGTACTTC. Protein sequence: CASSGGTGTAQETQYF.

The chain employs TRBV4-3 and TRBJ1-2; TRBD1 agrees at 7 bases. The CDR3 spans 13 residues. Per the germline V gene, CDR1 is LGHNA and CDR2 is YSLEER. V trimming: 4 bases; J trimming: 3 bases; junction bases outside the gene matches: 2. CDR3: CASSPGQHYGYTF. The CDR3 DNA reads TGCGCCAGCAGCCCGGGACAGCACTATGGCTACACCTTC.

The V gene is TRBV18, the J gene TRBJ1-6, with D possibly TRBD1 on 6 matching bases. The CDR3 spans 15 residues. V gave up 3 bases and J gave up 9 bases, with 15 bases separating them. From germline, CDR1 is KGHSH and CDR2 LQKENI. CDR3 DNA sequence: TGTGCCAGCTCACCGGGGGGGGGCAGCGGTTCACCCCTCCACTTT. Translating gives CASSPGGGSGSPLHF.

The V gene is TRBV5-4, the J gene TRBJ2-5; no firm D call. V lost 2 bases to trimming and J lost 2 bases, with 7 bases between them. The CDR3 extends over 13 amino acids. The V gene's germline CDR1 is SGHNT and CDR2 YYREEE (reference sequence). The CDR3, as DNA: TGTGCCAGCAGCTTTGTAGTTCAAGAGACCCAGTACTTC. Translated, it gives CASSFVVQETQYF.

The V and J genes are TRBV30 and TRBJ2-1; possible D gene TRBD2, 5 bases. Germline CDR1 reads GTSNPN; CDR2 reads SVGIG (reference sequence). The CDR3 contains 14 residues. Trimming removed 7 bases at V and 14 bases at J, with 27 bases between. The CDR3 region is CAYTSGWPGMSKFF. The CDR3 DNA reads TGTGCCTACACAAGCGGTTGGCCTGGGATGAGCAAGTTCTTC.

The rearrangement joins TRBV6-5 to TRBJ1-4; D might be TRBD1 (6 bases). Germline V gives CDR1 MNHEY, CDR2 SVGAGI. Trimming removed 6 bases from V and 0 bases from J, with 8 bases in between. The CDR3 has 14 residues. The CDR3 DNA sequence: TGTGCCAGCAGGGACAGTGCAACTAATGAAAAACTGTTTTTT. Encoded protein: CASRDSATNEKLFF.

As for this clone: A read error may account for a junction end that differs from germline. The chain combines TRBV5-6 with TRBJ2-2, with D tentatively TRBD2 (5 bases). The germline CDR1 and CDR2 sequences are SGHDT and YYEEEE. There are 16 residues in the CDR3. The CDR3 sequence: CASSSPRAANTGELFF. CDR3 sequence (DNA): TGTGCCAGCAGCTCCCCAAGGGCTGCGAACACCGGGGAGTTGTTTTTT. Full variable domain (remainder filled in from reference TRBV5-6 and TRBJ2-2): DAGVTQSPTHLIKTRGQQVTLRCSPKSGHDTVSWYQQALGQGPQFIFQYYEEEERQRGNFPDRFSGHQFPNYSSELNVNALLLGDSALYLCASSSPRAANTGELFFGEGSRLTVL.

The chain employs TRBV6-5 and TRBJ1-1; D is uncertain. V was clipped by 0 bases and J by 0 bases, with 8 bases between them. The germline V gene encodes CDR1 MNHEY and CDR2 SVGAGI. This CDR3 comprises 15 residues. The chain's CDR3 is CASSYSGLMNTEAFF. CDR3 DNA sequence: TGTGCCAGCAGTTACTCAGGACTCATGAACACTGAAGCTTTCTTT.

V is TRBV6-5 and J is TRBJ1-3; D is unresolved. V was cut by 0 bases and J by 5 bases, with 14 bases left in between. This CDR3 spans 16 amino acids. Per germline, CDR1 MNHEY and CDR2 SVGAGI. CDR3 DNA: TGTGCCAGCAGTTACTCATCAGGTTTCGAAAGAAACACCATATATTTT. It codes for CASSYSSGFERNTIYF.

V and J are TRBV27 and TRBJ2-7, with 12 bases that match TRBD2. J was trimmed by 5 bases and V by 5 bases; bases with no gene match: 7. The CDR3 covers 15 residues. Germline CDR1 reads MNHEY; CDR2 reads SMNVEV (reference sequence). CDR3 DNA: TGTGCCAGCAGTCCCCGACTAGCGGGAGATGACGAGCAGTACTTC. This gives the protein CASSPRLAGDDEQYF.

The J gene is TRBJ1-1, the V gene TRBV7-9; the D gene is possibly TRBD1 (6 bases). The CDR3 length is 15 residues. Germline V CDR1 and CDR2: SEHNR, FQNEAQ (reference sequence). The V end lost 4 bases, the J end lost 1 base, and 13 bases lay between the germline ends. The CDR3 sequence is CASSSPGGANTEAFF. As DNA, the CDR3 is TGTGCCAGCAGCTCCCCGGGGGGCGCGAACACTGAAGCTTTCTTT.

This clone was seen a handful of times. The rearrangement uses TRBV25-1 and TRBJ1-1; D perhaps matches TRBD1 (5 bases). Germline V gene data show CDR1 as MGHDK and CDR2 as SYGVNS. The CDR3 sequence is 13 residues long. Between the trimmed V and J ends, which lost 8 bases and 1 base, there was a span of 11 bases. CDR3 nucleotides: TGTGCCAGCCAACAGGAGCCGAACACTGAAGCTTTCTTT. Protein: CASQQEPNTEAFF.

The genes are TRBV18 and TRBJ2-1; D is possibly TRBD1 (5 bases). The germline V and J ends were trimmed by 0 bases and 7 bases, with 16 bases remaining between them. Germline V gene sequence: CDR1 KGHSH, CDR2 LQKENI. This CDR3 comprises 16 residues. The CDR3 DNA reads TGTGCCAGCTCACCACCTTTGATACAGGTCCGTAATGAGCAGTTCTTC. Translated, it gives CASSPPLIQVRNEQFF.

The J gene is TRBJ1-4, the V gene TRBV5-8; 7 bases match TRBD1. CDR1 is SGHTS, CDR2 YDEGEE, per germline. Unmatched junction bases numbered 8, after V lost 3 bases and J lost 3 bases. This CDR3 spans 16 amino acids. Here the CDR3 reads CASSYTRGIANEKLFF. The DNA of the CDR3 is TGTGCCAGCAGCTATACCAGGGGGATAGCTAATGAAAAACTGTTTTTT.

The V and J genes are TRBV19 and TRBJ2-7; a weak D match, TRBD2 (6 bases). V was clipped by 3 bases and J by 3 bases, with 24 bases between them. Germline CDR1 and CDR2: LNHDA and SQIVND (reference sequence). The length of the CDR3 is 18 residues. CDR3 loop: CASSITITSLSLLYEQYF. The CDR3 region has the DNA TGTGCCAGTAGTATTACAATTACTAGCTTAAGCCTCCTCTACGAGCAGTACTTC.

The J gene is TRBJ2-5, the V gene TRBV7-8; D is unresolved. This CDR3 is built from 14 residues. V lost 5 bases, J lost 2 bases, and 12 bases lay in between. Germline values: CDR1 SGHVS, CDR2 FQNEAQ. As DNA, the CDR3 is TGTGCCAGCAGCCCTATAGCAGTACAAGAGACCCAGTACTTC. This encodes CASSPIAVQETQYF. The full variable domain, in which reference TRBV7-8 and TRBJ2-5 provide the parts outside the CDR3, is GAGVSQSPRYKVAKRGQDVALRCDPISGHVSLFWYQQALGQGPEFLTYFQNEAQLDKSGLPSDRFFAERPEGSVSTLKIQRTQQEDSAVYLCASSPIAVQETQYFGPGTRLLVL.

V is TRBV27 and J is TRBJ2-1; 11 bases map to TRBD2. Trimming removed 9 bases from V and 4 bases from J; junction bases left unmatched: 5. This CDR3 is 14 amino acids long. Germline V gene data show CDR1 as MNHEY and CDR2 as SMNVEV (reference sequence). The CDR3 spells CASGTSGGYNEQFF. CDR3 in DNA: TGTGCCAGTGGGACTAGCGGTGGGTACAATGAGCAGTTCTTC.